Included here is one TCR beta chain sequence, with context. These data come from a study of T-cell reconstitution after alpha-beta-depleted transplantation in children. Preparation of the TCRbeta library involved a method that used unique molecular identifiers. MiXCR was run by TCRdb on the PCR reads, yielding one entry per CDR3 protein. Here the sample spans a few hundred thousand distinct CDR3 sequences, 9% to 12% being singletons. Trimming took 5 bases from V and 4 from J, leaving 8 bases between them. The CDR3 runs 13 residues. This TCR was recovered from a human donor who donated a stem cell graft to a child with acute lymphoblastic leukemia. The V and J genes are TRBV12-3 or TRBV12-4 and TRBJ2-2; D gene unclear. Material: PBMCs from the stem cell graft donor, obtained from the stem cell graft. The CDR3 DNA sequence: TGTGCCAGCAGTCCGAACCTCACCGGGGAGCTGTTTTTT. Amino acids: CASSPNLTGELFF.